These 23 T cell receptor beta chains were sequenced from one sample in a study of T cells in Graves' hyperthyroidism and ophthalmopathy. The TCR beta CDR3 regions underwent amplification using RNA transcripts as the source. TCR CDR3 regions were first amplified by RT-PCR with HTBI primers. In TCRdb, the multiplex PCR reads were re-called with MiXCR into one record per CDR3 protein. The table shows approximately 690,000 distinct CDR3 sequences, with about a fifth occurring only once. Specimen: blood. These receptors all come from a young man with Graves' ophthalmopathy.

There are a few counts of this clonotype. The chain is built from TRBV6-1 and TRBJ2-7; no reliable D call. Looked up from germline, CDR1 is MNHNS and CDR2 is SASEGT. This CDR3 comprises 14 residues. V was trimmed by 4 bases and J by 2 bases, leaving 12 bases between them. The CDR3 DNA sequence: TGTGCCAGCAGTGGTTTCGAGGTTACCTACGAGCAGTACTTC. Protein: CASSGFEVTYEQYF.

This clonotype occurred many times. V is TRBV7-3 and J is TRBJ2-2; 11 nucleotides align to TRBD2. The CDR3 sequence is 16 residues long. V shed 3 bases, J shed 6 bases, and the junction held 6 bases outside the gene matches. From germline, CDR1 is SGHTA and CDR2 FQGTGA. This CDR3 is CASSLWLAGGSGELFF. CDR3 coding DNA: TGTGCCAGCAGCTTGTGGCTAGCGGGAGGTTCCGGGGAGCTGTTTTTT.

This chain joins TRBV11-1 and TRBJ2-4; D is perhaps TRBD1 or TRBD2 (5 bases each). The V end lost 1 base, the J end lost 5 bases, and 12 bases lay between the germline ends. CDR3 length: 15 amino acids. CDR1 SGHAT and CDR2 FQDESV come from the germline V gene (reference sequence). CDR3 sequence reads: CASSLDSGRENIQYF. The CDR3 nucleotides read TGTGCCAGCAGCTTAGATTCAGGGCGGGAAAACATTCAGTACTTC.

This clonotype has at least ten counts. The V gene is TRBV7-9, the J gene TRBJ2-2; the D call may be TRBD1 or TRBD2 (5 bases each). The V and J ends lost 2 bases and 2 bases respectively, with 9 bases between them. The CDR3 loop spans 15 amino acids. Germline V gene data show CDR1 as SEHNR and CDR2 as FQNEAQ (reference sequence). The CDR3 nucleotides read TGTGCCAGCAGCTTATTTCGGGGCAACACCGGGGAGCTGTTTTTT. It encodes CASSLFRGNTGELFF.

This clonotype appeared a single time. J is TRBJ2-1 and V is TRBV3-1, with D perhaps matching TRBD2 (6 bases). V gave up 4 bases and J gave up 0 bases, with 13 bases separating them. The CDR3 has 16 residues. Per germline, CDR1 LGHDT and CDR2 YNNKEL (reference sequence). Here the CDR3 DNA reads TGTGCCAGCAGCCTGGCTATGGGGGGCTCCTACAATGAGCAGTTCTTC. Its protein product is CASSLAMGGSYNEQFF.

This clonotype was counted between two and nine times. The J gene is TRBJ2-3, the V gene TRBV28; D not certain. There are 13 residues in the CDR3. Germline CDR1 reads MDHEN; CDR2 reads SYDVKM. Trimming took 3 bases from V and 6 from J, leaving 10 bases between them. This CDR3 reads CASSFPPRDTQYF. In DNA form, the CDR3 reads TGTGCCAGCAGTTTCCCCCCCCGGGATACGCAGTATTTT. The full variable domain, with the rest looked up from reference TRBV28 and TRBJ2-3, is DVKVTQSSRYLVKRTGEKVFLECVQDMDHENMFWYRQDPGLGLRLIYFSYDVKMKEKGDIPEGYSVSREKKERFSLILESASTNQTSMYLCASSFPPRDTQYFGPGTRLTVL.

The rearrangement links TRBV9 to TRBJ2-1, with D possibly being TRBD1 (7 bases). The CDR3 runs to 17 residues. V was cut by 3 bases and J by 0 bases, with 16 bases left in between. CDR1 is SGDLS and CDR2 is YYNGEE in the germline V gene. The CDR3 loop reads CASSAPGGLDSYNEQFF. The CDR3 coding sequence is TGTGCCAGCAGCGCCCCAGGGGGGCTAGACTCCTACAATGAGCAGTTCTTC. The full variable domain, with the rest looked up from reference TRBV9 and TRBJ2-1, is DSGVTQTPKHLITATGQRVTLRCSPRSGDLSVYWYQQSLDQGLQFLIQYYNGEERAKGNILERFSAQQFPDLHSELNLSSLELGDSALYFCASSAPGGLDSYNEQFFGPGTRLTVL.

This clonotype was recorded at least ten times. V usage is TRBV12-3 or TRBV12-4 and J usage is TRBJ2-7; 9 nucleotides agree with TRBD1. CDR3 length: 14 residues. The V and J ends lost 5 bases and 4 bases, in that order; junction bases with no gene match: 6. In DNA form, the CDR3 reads TGTGCCAGCAGTGAGATGGGGACAGGGTACGAGCAGTACTTC. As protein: CASSEMGTGYEQYF.

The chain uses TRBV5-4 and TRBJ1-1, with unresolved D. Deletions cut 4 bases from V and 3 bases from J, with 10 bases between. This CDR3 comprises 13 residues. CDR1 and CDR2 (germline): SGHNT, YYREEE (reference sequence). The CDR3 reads CASSGRRDTEAFF. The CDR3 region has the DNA TGTGCCAGCAGCGGACGGCGGGACACTGAAGCTTTCTTT.

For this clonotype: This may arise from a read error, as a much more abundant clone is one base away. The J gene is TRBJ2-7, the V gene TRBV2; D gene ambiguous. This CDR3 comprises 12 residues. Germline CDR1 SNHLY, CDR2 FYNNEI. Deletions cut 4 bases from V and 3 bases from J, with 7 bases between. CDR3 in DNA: TGTGCCAGCAGTGCAGCGAACTACGAGCAGTACTTC. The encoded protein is CASSAANYEQYF.

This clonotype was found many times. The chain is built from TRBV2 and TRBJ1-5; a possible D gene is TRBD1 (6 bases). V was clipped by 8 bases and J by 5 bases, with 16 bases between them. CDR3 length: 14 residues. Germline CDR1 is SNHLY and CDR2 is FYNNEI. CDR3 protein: CASGGRDGYQPQHF. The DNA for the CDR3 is TGTGCCAGCGGGGGGCGGGACGGGTATCAGCCCCAGCATTTT. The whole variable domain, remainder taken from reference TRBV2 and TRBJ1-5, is EPEVTQTPSHQVTQMGQEVILRCVPISNHLYFYWYRQILGQKVEFLVSFYNNEISEKSEIFDDQFSVERPDGSNFTLKIRSTKLEDSAMYFCASGGRDGYQPQHFGDGTRLSIL.

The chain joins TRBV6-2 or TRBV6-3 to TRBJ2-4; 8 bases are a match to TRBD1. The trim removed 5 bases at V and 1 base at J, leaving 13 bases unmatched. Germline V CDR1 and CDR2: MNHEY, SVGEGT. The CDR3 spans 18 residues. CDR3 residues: CASSPRQGASRAKNIQYF. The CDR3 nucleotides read TGTGCCAGCAGTCCCCGGCAGGGGGCGAGTCGGGCCAAAAACATTCAGTACTTC.

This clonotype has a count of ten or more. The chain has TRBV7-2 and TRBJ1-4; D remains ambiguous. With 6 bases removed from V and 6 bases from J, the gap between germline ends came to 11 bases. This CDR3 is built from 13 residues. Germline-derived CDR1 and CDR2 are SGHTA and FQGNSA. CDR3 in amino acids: CASRNTWDEKLFF. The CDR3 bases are TGTGCCAGCAGGAATACCTGGGATGAAAAACTGTTTTTT.

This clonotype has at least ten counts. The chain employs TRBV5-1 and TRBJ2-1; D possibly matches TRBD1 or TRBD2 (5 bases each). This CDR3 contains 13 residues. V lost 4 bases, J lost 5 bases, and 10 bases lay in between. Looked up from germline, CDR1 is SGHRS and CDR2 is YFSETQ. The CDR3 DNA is TGCGCCAGCAGCACCGGGACCAACAATGAGCAGTTCTTC. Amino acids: CASSTGTNNEQFF.

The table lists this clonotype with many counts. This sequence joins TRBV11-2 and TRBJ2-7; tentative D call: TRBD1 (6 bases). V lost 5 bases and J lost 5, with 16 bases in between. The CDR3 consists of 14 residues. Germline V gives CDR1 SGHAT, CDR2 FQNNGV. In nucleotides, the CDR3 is TGTGCCAGCAGCACCTTAAATGGGGGCCACGAGCAGTACTTC. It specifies CASSTLNGGHEQYF.

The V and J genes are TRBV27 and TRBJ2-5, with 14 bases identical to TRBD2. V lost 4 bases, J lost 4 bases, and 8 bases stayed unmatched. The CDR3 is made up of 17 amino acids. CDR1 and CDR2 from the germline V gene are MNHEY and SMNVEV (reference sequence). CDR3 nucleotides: TGTGCCAGCAGTTATCGGACTAGCGGGAGGAAGCCAGAGACCCAGTACTTC. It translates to CASSYRTSGRKPETQYF.

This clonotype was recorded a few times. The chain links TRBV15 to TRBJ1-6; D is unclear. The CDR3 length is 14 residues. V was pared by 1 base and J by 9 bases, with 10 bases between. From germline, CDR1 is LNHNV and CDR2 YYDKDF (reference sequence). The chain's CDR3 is CATSRATVLSPLHF. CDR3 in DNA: TGTGCCACCAGCAGAGCCACGGTACTTTCACCCCTCCACTTT.

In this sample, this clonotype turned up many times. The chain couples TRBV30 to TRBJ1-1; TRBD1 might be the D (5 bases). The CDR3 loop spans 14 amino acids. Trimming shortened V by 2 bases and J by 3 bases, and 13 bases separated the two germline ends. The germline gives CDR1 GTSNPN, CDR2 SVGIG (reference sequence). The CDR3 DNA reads TGTGCCTGGAGTAAAGGGCAGGGTCACACTGAAGCTTTCTTT. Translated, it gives CAWSKGQGHTEAFF.

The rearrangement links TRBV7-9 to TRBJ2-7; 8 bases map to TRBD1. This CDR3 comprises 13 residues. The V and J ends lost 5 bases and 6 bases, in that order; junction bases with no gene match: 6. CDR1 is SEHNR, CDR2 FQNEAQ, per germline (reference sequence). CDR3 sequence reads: CASSPGGPFEQYF. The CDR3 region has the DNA TGTGCCAGCAGCCCAGGGGGCCCCTTCGAGCAGTACTTC.

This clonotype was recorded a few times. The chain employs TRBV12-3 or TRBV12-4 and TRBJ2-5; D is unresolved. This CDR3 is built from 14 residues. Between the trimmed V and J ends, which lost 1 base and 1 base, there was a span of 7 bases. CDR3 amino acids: CASSLEWAQETQYF. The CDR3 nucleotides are TGTGCCAGCAGTTTAGAATGGGCCCAAGAGACCCAGTACTTC.

The DNA of the CDR3 is TGTGCCAGTTCCGCTCCCAACCTCCCCAATGAGCAGTTCTTC. It translates to CASSAPNLPNEQFF. The chain recombines TRBV18 with TRBJ2-1, with D unclear. This CDR3 spans 14 amino acids. Germline CDR1 reads KGHSH; CDR2 reads LQKENI. V lost 9 bases and J lost 6, with 18 bases in between. Together with reference TRBV18 and TRBJ2-1, the CDR3 gives the full variable domain: NAGVMQNPRHLVRRRGQEARLRCSPMKGHSHVYWYRQLPEEGLKFMVYLQKENIIDESGMPKERFSAEFPKEGPSILRIQQVVRGDSAAYFCASSAPNLPNEQFFGPGTRLTVL.

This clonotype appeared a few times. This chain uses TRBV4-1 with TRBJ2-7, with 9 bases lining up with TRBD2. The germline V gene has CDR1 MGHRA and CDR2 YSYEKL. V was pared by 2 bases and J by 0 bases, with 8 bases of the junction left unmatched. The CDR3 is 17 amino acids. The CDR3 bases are TGCGCCAGCAGCCAATTACTAGCGGGTGGGTCCTCCTACGAGCAGTACTTC. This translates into CASSQLLAGGSSYEQYF.

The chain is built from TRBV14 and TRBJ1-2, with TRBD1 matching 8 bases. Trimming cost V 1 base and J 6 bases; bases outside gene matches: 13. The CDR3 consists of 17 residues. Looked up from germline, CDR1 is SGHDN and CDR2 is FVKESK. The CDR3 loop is CASSQVGWKDREDGYTF. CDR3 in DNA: TGTGCCAGCAGCCAAGTCGGGTGGAAGGACAGGGAGGATGGCTACACCTTC.